The clone carrying this TCR beta chain is large within its sample. Each CDR3 protein is one row after TCRdb ran MiXCR on the 5' RACE reads. The table shows over 30,000 distinct CDR3 sequences, with roughly 12% occurring only once. This sample was taken from a study of CD8 T cells in ankylosing spondylitis. Material for sequencing was synovial fluid, either unsorted or a sorted T cell fraction (not recorded which). The clonotype originates from a male donor with ankylosing spondylitis.

In nucleotides, the CDR3 is TGCGCCAGCAGGGGAGACTACGACTACGAGCAGTACTTC. Translating it yields CASRGDYDYEQYF. The chain uses TRBV4-1 and TRBJ2-7, with a tentative D call TRBD2 (5 bases). From germline, CDR1 is MGHRA and CDR2 YSYEKL. V was clipped by 6 bases and J by 3 bases, with 12 bases between them. There are 13 residues in the CDR3.